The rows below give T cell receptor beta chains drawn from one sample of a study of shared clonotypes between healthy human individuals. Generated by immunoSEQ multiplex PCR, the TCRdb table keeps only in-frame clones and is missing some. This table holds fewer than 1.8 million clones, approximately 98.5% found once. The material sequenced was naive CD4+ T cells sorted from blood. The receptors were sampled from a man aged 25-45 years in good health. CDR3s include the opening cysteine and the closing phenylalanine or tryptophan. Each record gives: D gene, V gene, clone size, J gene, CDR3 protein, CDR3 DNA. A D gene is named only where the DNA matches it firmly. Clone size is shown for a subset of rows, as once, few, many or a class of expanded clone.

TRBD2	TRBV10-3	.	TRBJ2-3	CAISESIASGKRDTQYF	TGTGCCATCAGTGAGTCGATTGCTAGCGGGAAAAGAGATACGCAGTATTTT
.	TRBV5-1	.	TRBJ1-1	CASSLFEGVTEAFF	TGCGCCAGCAGCTTATTTGAAGGGGTCACTGAAGCTTTCTTT
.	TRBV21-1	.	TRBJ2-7	CASSKADRGLTYEQYF	TGTGCCAGCAGCAAAGCCGACAGGGGACTCACCTACGAGCAGTACTTC
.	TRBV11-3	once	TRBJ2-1	CASSLVLARPIPKDEQFF	TGTGCCAGCAGCTTAGTGCTAGCGAGACCTATACCCAAGGATGAGCAGTTCTTC
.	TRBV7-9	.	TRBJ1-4	CASSRTLTATNEKLFF	TGTGCCAGCAGCCGAACCCTGACAGCAACTAATGAAAAACTGTTTTTT
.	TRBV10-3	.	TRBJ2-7	CAISDSFNNEQYF	TGTGCCATCAGCGACAGTTTTAACAACGAGCAGTACTTC
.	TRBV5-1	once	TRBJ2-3	CASSFGPLPDTQYF	TGCGCCAGCAGCTTTGGGCCGTTACCAGATACGCAGTATTTT
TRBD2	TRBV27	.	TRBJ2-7	CASSFVAGLSYEQYF	TGTGCCAGCAGTTTCGTAGCGGGCCTCTCCTACGAGCAGTACTTC
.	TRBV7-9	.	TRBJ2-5	CASSYSEPQETQYF	TGTGCCAGCAGCTATTCGGAGCCTCAAGAGACCCAGTACTTC
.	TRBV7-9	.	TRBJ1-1	CASTPKGEAFF	TGTGCCAGCACACCTAAGGGGGAAGCTTTCTTT
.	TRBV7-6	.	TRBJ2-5	CASSLSQVREQETQYF	TGTGCCAGCAGCTTATCCCAGGTCAGGGAACAAGAGACCCAGTACTTC
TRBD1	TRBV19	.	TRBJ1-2	CASRGFGRGFGYTF	TGTGCCAGTAGGGGTTTTGGCAGGGGGTTTGGCTACACCTTC
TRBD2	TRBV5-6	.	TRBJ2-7	CASSLRLAASYEQYF	TGTGCCAGCAGCTTACGCCTAGCGGCAAGCTACGAGCAGTACTTC
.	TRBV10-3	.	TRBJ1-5	CAISESIILGPKNQPQHF	TGTGCCATCAGTGAGTCGATTATCTTGGGTCCCAAGAATCAGCCCCAGCATTTT
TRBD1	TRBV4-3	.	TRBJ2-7	CASSQAGTGAYEQYF	TGCGCCAGCAGCCAAGCGGGGACAGGGGCCTACGAGCAGTACTTC
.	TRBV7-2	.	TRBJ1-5	CASSLEGGFGNQPQHF	TGTGCCAGCAGCTTAGAGGGGGGTTTCGGCAATCAGCCCCAGCATTTT
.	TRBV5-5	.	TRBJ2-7	CASSTQTAVYEQYF	TGTGCCAGCAGCACACAGACAGCTGTCTACGAGCAGTACTTC